The rows below give T cell receptor beta chains drawn from one sample of a study of brain T cells in children with intractable seizures. This table comes from immunoSEQ multiplex PCR, and its TCRdb copy is limited to in-frame clones, with some not included. The sample includes more than 40,000 clones, 80% to 95% seen only once; the top ten take 6.3%. The sample consisted of peripheral blood, taken at surgery. The receptors here all came from a girl aged 2-10 years with tuberous sclerosis and intractable seizures. Both conserved end residues are part of each CDR3. A D gene is named only where the DNA matches it firmly. Clone size is stated in some rows and not others, as once, few, many or a class when expanded.

D gene: .
J gene: TRBJ2-3
clone size: .
V gene: TRBV5-5
CDR3 DNA: TGTGCCAGCAGCCCAGAATGGGGAGCAGATACGCAGTATTTT
CDR3 protein: CASSPEWGADTQYF

D gene: .
J gene: TRBJ2-3
clone size: .
V gene: TRBV12-3/TRBV12-4
CDR3 DNA: TGTGCCAGCAGTTTAAGCACAGATACGCAGTATTTT
CDR3 protein: CASSLSTDTQYF

D gene: .
J gene: TRBJ2-3
clone size: .
V gene: TRBV9
CDR3 DNA: TGTGCCAGCAGCGTAGTATCAGGAAGCACAGATACGCAGTATTTT
CDR3 protein: CASSVVSGSTDTQYF

D gene: .
J gene: TRBJ2-6
clone size: .
V gene: TRBV12-3/TRBV12-4
CDR3 DNA: TGTGCCAGCACCTACTCTGGGGCCAACGTCCTGACTTTC
CDR3 protein: CASTYSGANVLTF

D gene: .
J gene: TRBJ1-2
clone size: .
V gene: TRBV4-1
CDR3 DNA: TGCGCCAGCAGCCAAGACGGAACAGGGAGCTATGGCTACACCTTC
CDR3 protein: CASSQDGTGSYGYTF

D gene: TRBD2
J gene: TRBJ2-3
clone size: few
V gene: TRBV29-1
CDR3 DNA: TGCAGCGTTGCACAGAGCGGGGGAAACACAGATACGCAGTATTTT
CDR3 protein: CSVAQSGGNTDTQYF

D gene: .
J gene: TRBJ2-1
clone size: .
V gene: TRBV9
CDR3 DNA: .
CDR3 protein: CASSVGGGSHNEQFF

D gene: .
J gene: TRBJ1-6
clone size: .
V gene: TRBV18
CDR3 DNA: TGTGCCAGCTCACCAGGGGATAATTCACCCCTCCACTTT
CDR3 protein: CASSPGDNSPLHF

D gene: TRBD1
J gene: TRBJ2-7
clone size: .
V gene: TRBV6-5
CDR3 DNA: TGTGCCAGCAGTTACTTGACAGGGGTCAGGGTCGAGCAGTACTTC
CDR3 protein: CASSYLTGVRVEQYF

D gene: .
J gene: TRBJ1-5
clone size: .
V gene: TRBV6-4
CDR3 DNA: TGTGCCAGCAGTCGCGACCAGAATCAGCCCCAGCATTTT
CDR3 protein: CASSRDQNQPQHF

D gene: .
J gene: TRBJ2-3
clone size: .
V gene: TRBV5-1
CDR3 DNA: TGCGCCAGCAGCTTGGACAGGACAAAGAGCACAGATACGCAGTATTTT
CDR3 protein: CASSLDRTKSTDTQYF

D gene: .
J gene: TRBJ1-2
clone size: .
V gene: TRBV5-5
CDR3 DNA: TGTGCCAGCAGCCAACAGGGATACTATGGCTACACCTTC
CDR3 protein: CASSQQGYYGYTF

D gene: .
J gene: TRBJ2-1
clone size: .
V gene: TRBV15
CDR3 DNA: TGTGCCACCAGCAGGAGATGGACTTACAGGGGAGGCTACAATGAGCAGTTCTTC
CDR3 protein: CATSRRWTYRGGYNEQFF

D gene: .
J gene: TRBJ1-2
clone size: .
V gene: TRBV29-1
CDR3 DNA: TGCAGCGGAGAAGGAGCCACTAACTATGGCTACACCTTC
CDR3 protein: CSGEGATNYGYTF

D gene: .
J gene: TRBJ1-2
clone size: .
V gene: TRBV6-2/TRBV6-3
CDR3 DNA: TGTGCCAGCAGTTCCCGACAGCTCTATGGCTACACCTTC
CDR3 protein: CASSSRQLYGYTF

D gene: .
J gene: TRBJ2-3
clone size: .
V gene: TRBV7-2
CDR3 DNA: TGTGCCAGCAGCTGCCCAGGGAGGGATACGCAGTATTTT
CDR3 protein: CASSCPGRDTQYF

D gene: .
J gene: TRBJ1-5
clone size: .
V gene: TRBV4-1
CDR3 DNA: TGCGCCAGCAGCCCGAACTTTCATAGCAATCAGCCCCAGCATTTT
CDR3 protein: CASSPNFHSNQPQHF

D gene: .
J gene: TRBJ1-2
clone size: .
V gene: TRBV11-2
CDR3 DNA: TGTGCCAGCAGCTTAGGTACCGGGGTACTCTATGGCTACACCTTC
CDR3 protein: CASSLGTGVLYGYTF

D gene: .
J gene: TRBJ1-2
clone size: .
V gene: TRBV30
CDR3 DNA: TGTGCCTGGAGTGTAGGGGTTCCCCCTAACTATGGCTACACCTTC
CDR3 protein: CAWSVGVPPNYGYTF

D gene: .
J gene: TRBJ1-1
clone size: .
V gene: TRBV30
CDR3 DNA: TGTGCCTGGAGTTCTTTGTCTGAAGCTTTCTTT
CDR3 protein: CAWSSLSEAFF

D gene: .
J gene: TRBJ2-7
clone size: .
V gene: TRBV5-1
CDR3 DNA: TGCGCCAGCAGCTTGGGATACGAGCAGTACTTC
CDR3 protein: CASSLGYEQYF

D gene: .
J gene: TRBJ1-6
clone size: .
V gene: TRBV12-5
CDR3 DNA: TGTGCTAGTGGACAAAATCTGCCAATTTGGGGTGTCAGGAGCTCCTATAATTCACCCCTCCACTTT
CDR3 protein: CASGQNLPIWGVRSSYNSPLHF

D gene: .
J gene: TRBJ2-3
clone size: .
V gene: TRBV6-5
CDR3 DNA: TGTGCCAGCAGAACCCCCCGGAGCACAGATACGCAGTATTTT
CDR3 protein: CASRTPRSTDTQYF

D gene: TRBD1
J gene: TRBJ2-2
clone size: .
V gene: TRBV4-1
CDR3 DNA: TGCGCCAGCAGCCACCGAGGACAGGGGGCGGTCACCGGGGAGCTGTTTTTT
CDR3 protein: CASSHRGQGAVTGELFF

D gene: .
J gene: TRBJ1-1
clone size: .
V gene: TRBV28
CDR3 DNA: TGTGCCAGCAGTTCGGCAGGACTGAACACTGAAGCTTTCTTT
CDR3 protein: CASSSAGLNTEAFF

D gene: .
J gene: TRBJ1-2
clone size: .
V gene: TRBV12-3/TRBV12-4
CDR3 DNA: TGTGCCAGCAGTTTTGGGACCCGGGAAGGCTACACCTTC
CDR3 protein: CASSFGTREGYTF

D gene: .
J gene: TRBJ2-3
clone size: .
V gene: TRBV4-1
CDR3 DNA: TGCGCCAGCAGCCAAGTCGTTCCTCCCAAACCAGATACGCAGTATTTT
CDR3 protein: CASSQVVPPKPDTQYF

D gene: .
J gene: TRBJ1-2
clone size: .
V gene: TRBV28
CDR3 DNA: TGTGCCACCCGTCTCTACAGGGATGGCGGCTACACCTTC
CDR3 protein: CATRLYRDGGYTF

D gene: TRBD1
J gene: TRBJ2-1
clone size: .
V gene: TRBV11-2
CDR3 DNA: TGTGCCAGCAGCTTAGCCCCGGGACAGGGGGCGTATGAGCAGTTCTTC
CDR3 protein: CASSLAPGQGAYEQFF

D gene: .
J gene: TRBJ1-5
clone size: .
V gene: TRBV6-2/TRBV6-3
CDR3 DNA: TGTGCCAGCAGTTACCCAGCCCTTAGCAATCAGCCCCAGCATTTT
CDR3 protein: CASSYPALSNQPQHF

D gene: .
J gene: TRBJ2-5
clone size: .
V gene: TRBV5-1
CDR3 DNA: TGCGCCAGCAGCGTTGGGTTCCGGCGGGGACAAGAGACCCAGTACTTC
CDR3 protein: CASSVGFRRGQETQYF

D gene: TRBD1
J gene: TRBJ1-5
clone size: .
V gene: TRBV18
CDR3 DNA: TGTGCCAGCTCACCAGGCAGGGGGCTTGAACAGCCCCAGCATTTT
CDR3 protein: CASSPGRGLEQPQHF

D gene: TRBD1
J gene: TRBJ1-2
clone size: .
V gene: TRBV7-2
CDR3 DNA: TGTGCCAGCACGACCGGGACAGCCTATGGCTACACCTTC
CDR3 protein: CASTTGTAYGYTF

D gene: .
J gene: TRBJ2-3
clone size: .
V gene: TRBV25-1
CDR3 DNA: TGTGCCAGCAGTGAACCGGGACTGACCGGAAGGTCGCAGTATTTT
CDR3 protein: CASSEPGLTGRSQYF

D gene: .
J gene: TRBJ2-5
clone size: .
V gene: TRBV9
CDR3 DNA: TGTGCCAGCAGCGTTAGTCCAGCCCAAGAGACCCAGTACTTC
CDR3 protein: CASSVSPAQETQYF

D gene: .
J gene: TRBJ1-6
clone size: .
V gene: TRBV6-5
CDR3 DNA: TGTGCCAGCAGAAAGACCAGTAATTCACCCCTCCACTTT
CDR3 protein: CASRKTSNSPLHF

D gene: TRBD1
J gene: TRBJ2-2
clone size: .
V gene: TRBV27
CDR3 DNA: TGTGCCAGCAGTGACCGGGACAGAGACACCGGGGAGCTGTTTTTT
CDR3 protein: CASSDRDRDTGELFF

D gene: TRBD2
J gene: TRBJ2-3
clone size: .
V gene: TRBV7-9
CDR3 DNA: TGTGCCAGCAGCTTCCGCGGGCGGGGGGTTCCAGATACGCAGTATTTT
CDR3 protein: CASSFRGRGVPDTQYF

D gene: .
J gene: TRBJ2-5
clone size: .
V gene: TRBV6-5
CDR3 DNA: TGTGCCAGCAGTCCACGGGGGCAAGAGACCCAGTACTTC
CDR3 protein: CASSPRGQETQYF

D gene: .
J gene: TRBJ1-1
clone size: .
V gene: TRBV3-1/TRBV3-2
CDR3 DNA: TGTGCCAGCAGCCGTCCGCGGGATTCAAACACTGAAGCTTTCTTT
CDR3 protein: CASSRPRDSNTEAFF

D gene: .
J gene: TRBJ2-1
clone size: .
V gene: TRBV25-1
CDR3 DNA: TGTGCCGCTGGGACCCGGGCCGGGACACTTTACAATGAGCAGTTCTTC
CDR3 protein: CAAGTRAGTLYNEQFF

D gene: TRBD1
J gene: TRBJ1-2
clone size: .
V gene: TRBV18
CDR3 DNA: TGTGCCAGCTCACCACCTGACAGGGGAAATGGCTACACCTTC
CDR3 protein: CASSPPDRGNGYTF

D gene: .
J gene: TRBJ1-1
clone size: .
V gene: TRBV19
CDR3 DNA: TGTGCCAGTAATGAAGGGAACACTGAAGCTTTCTTT
CDR3 protein: CASNEGNTEAFF

D gene: TRBD2
J gene: TRBJ2-4
clone size: .
V gene: TRBV6-1
CDR3 DNA: TGTGCCAGCAGTGAAGGACTAGCGGGGGGGCAAAACATTCAGTACTTC
CDR3 protein: CASSEGLAGGQNIQYF

D gene: .
J gene: TRBJ2-5
clone size: .
V gene: TRBV11-2
CDR3 DNA: TGTGCCAGCAGCTCCCTTAGGGGGGGAAGAGAGACCCAGTACTTC
CDR3 protein: CASSSLRGGRETQYF

D gene: .
J gene: TRBJ2-7
clone size: once
V gene: TRBV10-3
CDR3 DNA: TGTGCCATCAGTGAGTCGAACCCAGGGTCCTACGAGCAGTACTTC
CDR3 protein: CAISESNPGSYEQYF

D gene: .
J gene: TRBJ1-1
clone size: .
V gene: TRBV5-1
CDR3 DNA: TGCGCCAGCAGCTTGTTTCAGATGAACACTGAAGCTTTCTTT
CDR3 protein: CASSLFQMNTEAFF